Shown below are 3 T cell receptor beta chains from a single sample sequenced in a study of cytomegalovirus exposure and HLA in healthy donors. The table came from immunoSEQ multiplex PCR; TCRdb's copy has only in-frame clones and leaves some out. The sample holds hundreds of thousands of clones; around 87% are singletons and the top ten take around 3%. Material: PBMCs. These receptors all stem from a young man in good health and CMV-seronegative.

The chain employs TRBV12-5 and TRBJ1-5, with 8 bases fitting TRBD1. Unmatched junction bases numbered 3, after V lost 7 bases and J lost 4 bases. The CDR3 has 13 amino acids. CDR1 and CDR2 from the germline V gene are LGHNT and FRNRAP. CDR3 nucleotides: TGTGCTAGTGCCCAGGGGGCAAATCAGCCCCAGCATTTT. The encoded protein is CASAQGANQPQHF.

J is TRBJ2-1 and V is TRBV6-5, with a tentative D call TRBD1 (6 bases). This CDR3 is 12 amino acids long. Germline V CDR1 and CDR2: MNHEY, SVGAGI. Trimming shortened V by 7 bases and J by 7 bases, and 11 bases separated the two germline ends. In DNA, the CDR3 is TGTGCCAGCATGACAGGTTGGAATGAGCAGTTCTTC. Residues: CASMTGWNEQFF.

V and J are TRBV6-1 and TRBJ2-7; 10 nucleotides line up with TRBD2. Germline assignment: CDR1 MNHNS and CDR2 SASEGT. The CDR3 contains 14 residues. V gave up 4 bases and J gave up 3 bases; unmatched junction bases: 3. In DNA form, the CDR3 reads TGTGCCAGCAGTGCGGGACTAGCGTACTACGAGCAGTACTTC. This codes for CASSAGLAYYEQYF.